This TCR beta chain emerged from a study of T cell responses to AZD1222 COVID-19 vaccine. Whole-study results and caveats: Following two doses of AZD1222, Spike-specific TCR breadth and depth rose. Baseline seropositives among AZD1222 recipients totaled only five or six. Clonal diversity was possibly underestimated; the donors were predominantly white British and more often female. A reported finding is that nearly half of spike-specific TCRs target unmutated variant regions.

Germline V gene sequence: CDR1 KGHSH, CDR2 LQKENI. V gave up 3 bases and J gave up 5 bases; unmatched junction bases: 1. This CDR3 contains 13 residues. TCRdb's copy holds only in-frame clones and misses some; the assay was immunoSEQ multiplex PCR. This table holds some 150,000 clones, 88% found once. Of note for this clone: As yet, its antigen is unknown.

The genes are TRBV18 and TRBJ2-1; 7 bases are shared with TRBD1. The source of this sequence is an adult who received the MenACWY meningococcal vaccine as a control. This sample comprised peripheral blood, obtained 28 days after the second dose of the MenACWY control vaccine. CDR3 sequence reads: CASSPGTDNEQFF. In nucleotides, the CDR3 is TGTGCCAGCTCACCTGGGACAGACAATGAGCAGTTCTTC.